This T cell receptor (beta chain) was captured in a study of blood T cell repertoires in COVID-19. Study-level background: Samples of COVID-19 (acute and convalescent) were obtained from the United States, Italy and Spain.

Only in-frame clones appear in the TCRdb table, and some are missing; sequencing was by immunoSEQ multiplex PCR. The sample holds 350,000 to 500,000 clones, roughly 89% seen once. While infection was still active, Seattle patients were enrolled and then followed longitudinally. This CDR3 comprises 15 residues. V shed 1 base and J 8 bases; nucleotides not matched to a gene: 8. CDR1 is SGHTA and CDR2 is FQGNSA in the germline V gene. The chain uses TRBV7-2 and TRBJ2-1; 7 bases match TRBD2. This sequence was found in a young man with COVID-19, enrolled during active disease. The sequencing input was peripheral blood. The DNA of the CDR3 is TGTGCCAGCAGCTTAGTATCGGGAGGCGGGGATGAGCAGTTCTTC. It yields the protein CASSLVSGGGDEQFF.